Presented here are 5 T cell receptor beta chains from one specimen sequenced in a study of regulatory T cells in long-lasting Graves disease. Arm-PCR of CDR3 regions with iRepertoire HTBI primers generated TCR beta libraries. TCRdb processed the multiplex PCR reads anew with MiXCR; each CDR3 protein has one entry. Found here are some 440,000 distinct CDR3 sequences, under 25% of them singletons; the top ten hold roughly 8%. The sample's time point: persistent/refractory GD, antithyroid drugs over 5 years with positive TRAb. Making the TCR library involved RNA that had been extracted from PBMCs. This specimen was peripheral blood mononuclear cells (PBMCs), taken when the disease was refractory, from a patient treated with antithyroid drugs. These TCRs come from a female donor with Graves disease.

This clonotype was found a few times. The rearrangement links TRBV6-5 to TRBJ2-7; D is possibly TRBD2 (5 bases). Deletions cut 1 base from V and 3 bases from J, with 10 bases between. Germline CDR1 reads MNHEY; CDR2 reads SVGAGI. The CDR3 runs 14 residues. CDR3 bases: TGTGCCAGCAGTTACTTATCGGGGTACTACGAGCAGTACTTC. This codes for CASSYLSGYYEQYF.

This clonotype was counted many times. V and J are TRBV28 and TRBJ2-7, with 9 bases identical to TRBD2. This CDR3 is 14 amino acids long. V lost 7 bases and J lost 3; bases outside the gene matches: 7. From germline, CDR1 is MDHEN and CDR2 SYDVKM. CDR3 amino acids: CASIGTSSFYEQYF. The CDR3 DNA is TGTGCCAGCATTGGGACTAGCTCGTTCTACGAGCAGTACTTC.

The rearrangement uses TRBV28 and TRBJ2-7; a possible D gene is TRBD2 (6 bases). The germline CDR1 and CDR2 sequences are MDHEN and SYDVKM. The V end was cut by 5 bases, the J end by 5 bases, with 19 bases between. There are 15 residues in the CDR3. The CDR3 reads CASSPGGWQGDEQYF. DNA for the CDR3: TGTGCCAGCAGTCCCGGGGGTTGGCAGGGAGACGAGCAGTACTTC.

The chain carries TRBV6-1 and TRBJ1-1, with D hard to call. The CDR3 extends over 14 amino acids. CDR1 MNHNS and CDR2 SASEGT come from the germline V gene. V was shortened by 6 bases and J by 3 bases, with 14 bases between the two germline ends. The CDR3 nucleotides are TGTGCCAGCAGAAAAAGACCGGAGTACACTGAAGCTTTCTTT. Translation: CASRKRPEYTEAFF.

This clonotype occurred a few times. The V and J genes are TRBV27 and TRBJ2-7, with 9 bases aligning to TRBD1. The germline gives CDR1 MNHEY, CDR2 SMNVEV (reference sequence). CDR3 size: 15 residues. Trimming removed 2 bases from V and 5 bases from J; junction bases left unmatched: 7. The CDR3, as DNA: TGTGCCAGCAGTTTAGTCACAGGGGGCACCAACGAGCAGTACTTC. It codes for CASSLVTGGTNEQYF.